A selection of T cell receptor beta chains follows, all from one sample in a study of OX40 agonist ivuxolimab in advanced cancers. Some clones are missing from TCRdb's copy, which holds only in-frame ones; the method was immunoSEQ multiplex PCR. Counted here are 60,000 to 90,000 clones, 80% to 90% occurring once; the ten biggest clones make up about 0.73%. Here the sequenced sample was CD4+ or CD8+ T cells sorted from blood, taken in a trial of the OX40 agonist ivuxolimab. These receptors came from an adult with an advanced solid tumor such as melanoma, head and neck, liver or kidney cancer. Both conserved end residues are part of each CDR3. A D gene is named only where the DNA matches it firmly. Clone sizes are given selectively: once, few, many, or a class where the clone is expanded.

NA	TRBV27	TRBJ2-4	once	TGTGCCAGCAGTTTGGGGAACATTCAGTACTTC	CASSLGNIQYF
TRBD1	TRBV7-3	TRBJ1-2	NA	TGTGCCAGCAGCTTAACAGGGACAGACACCTATGGCTACACCTTC	CASSLTGTDTYGYTF
NA	TRBV6-4	TRBJ2-2	few	TGTGCCAGCAGTGAAGGGGAGCTGACCGGGGAGCTGTTTTTT	CASSEGELTGELFF
TRBD2	TRBV5-4	TRBJ2-7	NA	TGTGCCAGCAGCTTGTTAGCGGGAGGGTCCTACGAGCAGTACTTC	CASSLLAGGSYEQYF
NA	TRBV6-5	TRBJ2-1	NA	TGTGCCAGCAGTTACAACCAGGGCTCCTACAATGAGCAGTTCTTC	CASSYNQGSYNEQFF
NA	TRBV7-2	TRBJ2-7	NA	TGTGCCAGCAGCTTAGGCACCTACTACGAGCAGTACTTC	CASSLGTYYEQYF
NA	TRBV4-1	TRBJ2-5	NA	TGCGCCAGCAGCCAAGTCGGGACACCACAAGAGACCCAGTACTTC	CASSQVGTPQETQYF
TRBD1	TRBV9	TRBJ1-3	NA	TGTGCCAGCAGCTCTAGTCCAGGGGGCTCTGGAAACACCATATATTTT	CASSSSPGGSGNTIYF
TRBD1	TRBV28	TRBJ1-2	NA	TGTGCCACCAGGGGGGCCGCAAACCCCGGGGTATACTATGGCTACACCTTC	CATRGAANPGVYYGYTF
NA	TRBV2	TRBJ2-4	NA	TGTGCCAGCAGTGAAGCGGGCCTAGGCAGAGCCAAAAACATTCAGTACTTC	CASSEAGLGRAKNIQYF
TRBD1	TRBV6-5	TRBJ1-5	NA	TGTGCCAGCAGGTACTCCGGGACAGGGGACAATCAGCCCCAGCATTTT	CASRYSGTGDNQPQHF
NA	TRBV6-5	TRBJ1-6	NA	TGTGCCAGCGGGGGGGCCTATAATTCACCCCTCCACTTT	CASGGAYNSPLHF
NA	TRBV6-6	TRBJ2-2	NA	TGTGCCAGCGGAAGTTGGGGCACCGGGGAGCTGTTTTTT	CASGSWGTGELFF
NA	TRBV28	TRBJ2-2	NA	TGTGCCAGCAGACACAGGGTCACCGGGGAGCTGTTTTTT	CASRHRVTGELFF
NA	TRBV2	TRBJ2-5	NA	TGTGCCAGCAGTTCAACAGGGTTGGAGACCCAGTACTTC	CASSSTGLETQYF
NA	TRBV5-1	TRBJ2-5	NA	TGCGCCAGCAGCTTGAATGAGCGGGAGACCCAGTACTTC	CASSLNERETQYF
NA	TRBV7-2	TRBJ2-6	few	TGTGCCAGCAGCACCCAAGGGGCCAACGTCCTGACTTTC	CASSTQGANVLTF
TRBD1	TRBV5-1	TRBJ1-1	NA	TGCGCCAGCAGCCCACGGACAGGGACTGAAGCTTTCTTT	CASSPRTGTEAFF
NA	TRBV5-1	TRBJ1-5	NA	TGCGCCAGCAGCCCCGCGGAGGGGATGGATCAGCCCCAGCATTTT	CASSPAEGMDQPQHF
TRBD1	TRBV25-1	TRBJ1-5	NA	TGTGCCAGCAGTGATTCCCGGACAGGGAGACAGCCCCAGCATTTT	CASSDSRTGRQPQHF
TRBD1	TRBV4-2	TRBJ2-7	few	TGTGCCAGCAGCCAAGATCTAGGGGGCGGGTTATCCTACGAGCAGTACTTC	CASSQDLGGGLSYEQYF
NA	TRBV2	TRBJ2-7	once	TGTGCCAGCAGGACTGATTCCTACGAGCAGTACTTC	CASRTDSYEQYF
NA	TRBV11-3	TRBJ1-1	NA	TGTGCCAGCAGCTTTAAGGGCGGGATGAACACTGAAGCTTTCTTT	CASSFKGGMNTEAFF
NA	TRBV10-2	TRBJ2-7	NA	TGCGCCAGCAGTGACGTAGGAGCGGGCCAATACGAGCAGTACTTC	CASSDVGAGQYEQYF
NA	TRBV28	TRBJ1-1	once	TGTGCCAGCAGTTCCAGGGTAACTGAAGCTTTCTTT	CASSSRVTEAFF
NA	TRBV19	TRBJ1-2	NA	TGTGCCAGTAGTATGGGCTACACCTTC	CASSMGYTF
TRBD2	TRBV14	TRBJ2-1	NA	TGTGCCAGCAGCCAAGATCTTAACCTGTACCGGGCTAGCGGACCATACAATGAGCAGTTCTTC	CASSQDLNLYRASGPYNEQFF
NA	TRBV5-6	TRBJ2-1	NA	TGTGCCAGCAGCTTGGTCTCTGGACATGAGCAGTTCTTC	CASSLVSGHEQFF
NA	TRBV6-1	TRBJ2-1	NA	TGTGCCACCTTGGACGGAGGGGGGTTTTTTAATGAGCAGTTCTTC	CATLDGGGFFNEQFF
NA	TRBV9	TRBJ2-3	NA	TGTGCCAGCAGCGTGGGGGGCAGTGGAGATACGCAGTATTTT	CASSVGGSGDTQYF
TRBD2	TRBV5-1	TRBJ2-1	NA	TGCGCCAGCAGCCCAGGCCCAGCGGGGGGGTGGAATGAGCAGTTCTTC	CASSPGPAGGWNEQFF
TRBD1	TRBV5-1	TRBJ2-7	NA	TGCGCCAGCAGCGCACGGACAGGGGGCGAGGGCGAGCAGTACTTC	CASSARTGGEGEQYF